These 9 T cell receptor beta chains were all obtained from the same sample, sequenced in a study of T cells in Graves' hyperthyroidism and ophthalmopathy. Amplified regions were TCR beta CDR3 sequences from RNA transcripts. The TCR CDR3 was amplified in a first-round RT-PCR using the HTBI primer set. One entry per CDR3 protein results from TCRdb running MiXCR on the multiplex PCR reads. The sample has a few hundred thousand distinct CDR3 sequences; 46% are singletons. The specimen sequenced was peripheral blood or thyroid tissue (not recorded which). The origin of the receptors is an adult woman with Graves' disease, either hyperthyroidism or ophthalmopathy (not recorded which).

In its sample, this clonotype was seen once. The CDR3 nucleotides read TGTGCCAGCAGCAATCCCTTGGGGAGGAACTATGGCTACACCTTC. Its protein is CASSNPLGRNYGYTF. The rearrangement links TRBV7-9 to TRBJ1-2; D is ambiguous. V gave up 5 bases and J gave up 2 bases, with 15 bases separating them. From germline, CDR1 is SEHNR and CDR2 FQNEAQ (reference sequence). The CDR3 runs 15 residues.

The J gene is TRBJ2-7, the V gene TRBV11-1; 11 bases align to TRBD2. This CDR3 region has 16 residues. Germline assignment: CDR1 SGHAT and CDR2 FQDESV (reference sequence). V gave up 5 bases and J gave up 4 bases; unmatched junction bases: 10. The chain's CDR3 is CASSLSGTSGTYEQYF. The CDR3 DNA follows: TGTGCCAGCAGCCTCTCCGGGACTAGCGGCACATACGAGCAGTACTTC.

This clonotype was seen a few times. V is TRBV27 and J is TRBJ1-5, with D unclear. This CDR3 comprises 15 residues. Per germline, CDR1 MNHEY and CDR2 SMNVEV (reference sequence). Deletions cut 3 bases from V and 4 bases from J, with 13 bases between. The CDR3 sequence is CASSFAGMGNQPQHF. CDR3 sequence (DNA): TGTGCCAGCAGTTTCGCGGGGATGGGAAATCAGCCCCAGCATTTT.

V is TRBV7-3 and J is TRBJ1-1; D is possibly TRBD1 (5 bases). V lost 5 bases to trimming and J lost 4 bases, with 14 bases between them. The length of the CDR3 is 14 residues. The V gene's germline CDR1 is SGHTA and CDR2 FQGTGA. The CDR3 DNA is TGTGCCAGCAGCCCATCGGGGGGGAGCACTGAAGCTTTCTTT. Translating it yields CASSPSGGSTEAFF. Complete variable domain (other parts from reference TRBV7-3 and TRBJ1-1): GAGVSQTPSNKVTEKGKYVELRCDPISGHTALYWYRQSLGQGPEFLIYFQGTGAADDSGLPNDRFFAVRPEGSVSTLKIQRTERGDSAVYLCASSPSGGSTEAFFGQGTRLTVV.

This chain uses TRBV2 with TRBJ1-1; the D gene is possibly TRBD1 (5 bases). Germline V gene sequence: CDR1 SNHLY, CDR2 FYNNEI. The CDR3 is 14 amino acids. The V end lost 7 bases, the J end lost 1 base, and 13 bases lay between the germline ends. CDR3 sequence: CASIGGGRNTEAFF. CDR3 sequence (DNA): TGTGCCAGCATCGGTGGGGGGAGGAACACTGAAGCTTTCTTT.

Of note for this clonotype: The CDR3 carries no conserved terminal phenylalanine or tryptophan, so it likely arises from a read error. This sequence joins TRBV11-2 and TRBJ1-1; D gene unclear. Germline CDR1 reads SGHAT; CDR2 reads FQNNGV. This CDR3 comprises 16 residues. The ends were cut back, 4 bases at V and 2 bases at J, with 17 bases in the middle. CDR3 bases: TGTGCCAGCAGCTCAGGTAGCTGGGGTCACAACACTGAAGCTTTCCTT. Protein product: CASSSGSWGHNTEAFL.

Only a few counts were recorded for this clonotype. This sequence joins TRBV6-2 or TRBV6-3 and TRBJ2-2; the match to TRBD1 covers 9 bases. This CDR3 is built from 15 residues. V lost 6 bases, J lost 6 bases, and 8 bases stayed unmatched. Germline V gene sequence: CDR1 MNHEY, CDR2 SVGEGT. The CDR3: CASSSGTGPPGELFF. Written as DNA, the CDR3 is TGTGCCAGCAGCTCCGGGACAGGGCCCCCCGGGGAGCTGTTTTTT.

At least ten counts were recorded for this clonotype. The chain has TRBV7-9 and TRBJ2-7; the D gene could be TRBD1 or TRBD2 (5 bases each). The CDR3 loop spans 12 amino acids. Germline-derived CDR1 and CDR2 are SEHNR and FQNEAQ (reference sequence). The germline V and J ends were trimmed by 4 bases and 6 bases, with 10 bases remaining between them. Written as DNA, the CDR3 is TGTGCCAGCAGCTATACTAGGGGCGAGCAGTACTTC. This translates into CASSYTRGEQYF.

The table lists this clonotype with many counts. The chain recombines TRBV19 with TRBJ1-1; TRBD1 agrees at 9 bases. Germline V lookup: CDR1 LNHDA, CDR2 SQIVND (reference sequence). The CDR3 runs to 13 residues. The junction had 4 bases not matched to a gene; V was cut back by 1 base and J by 10 bases. CDR3 nucleotide sequence: TGTGCCAGTAGTATAGGGACAGGGGTCGCAGCTTTCTTT. This codes for CASSIGTGVAAFF.